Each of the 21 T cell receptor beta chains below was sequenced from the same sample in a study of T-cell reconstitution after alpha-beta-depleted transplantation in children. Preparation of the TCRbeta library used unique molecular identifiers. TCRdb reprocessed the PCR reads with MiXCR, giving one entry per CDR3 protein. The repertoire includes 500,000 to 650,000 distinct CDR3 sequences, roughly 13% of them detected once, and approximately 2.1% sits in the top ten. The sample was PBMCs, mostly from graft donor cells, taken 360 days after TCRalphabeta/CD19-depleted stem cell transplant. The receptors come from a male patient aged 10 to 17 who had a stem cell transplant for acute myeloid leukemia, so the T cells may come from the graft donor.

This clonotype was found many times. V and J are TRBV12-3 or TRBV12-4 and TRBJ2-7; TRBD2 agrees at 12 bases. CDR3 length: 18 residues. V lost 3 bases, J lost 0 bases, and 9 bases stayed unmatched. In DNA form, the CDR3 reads TGTGCCAGCAGTTTCGGGCTAGCGGGAGGGCCGATCTCCTACGAGCAGTACTTC. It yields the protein CASSFGLAGGPISYEQYF.

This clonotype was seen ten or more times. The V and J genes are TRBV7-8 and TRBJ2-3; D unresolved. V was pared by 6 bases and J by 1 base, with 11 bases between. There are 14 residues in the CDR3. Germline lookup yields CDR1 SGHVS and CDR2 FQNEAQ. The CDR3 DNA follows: TGTGCCAGCAGAAGGGCCTTTGGCACAGATACGCAGTATTTT. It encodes CASRRAFGTDTQYF.

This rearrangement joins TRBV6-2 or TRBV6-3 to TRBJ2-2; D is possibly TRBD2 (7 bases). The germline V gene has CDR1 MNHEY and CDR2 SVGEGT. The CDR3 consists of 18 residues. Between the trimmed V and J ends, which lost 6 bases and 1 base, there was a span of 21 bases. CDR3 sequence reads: CASRGQGRLAVNTGELFF. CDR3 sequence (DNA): TGTGCCAGCAGGGGGCAGGGGCGGCTAGCGGTGAACACCGGGGAGCTGTTTTTT.

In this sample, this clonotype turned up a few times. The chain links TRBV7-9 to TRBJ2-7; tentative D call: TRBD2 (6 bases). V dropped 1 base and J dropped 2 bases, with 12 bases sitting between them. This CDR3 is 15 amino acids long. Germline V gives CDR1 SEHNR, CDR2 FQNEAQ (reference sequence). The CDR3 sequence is CASSLVQTGAYEQYF. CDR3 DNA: TGTGCCAGCAGCTTAGTTCAGACGGGAGCCTACGAGCAGTACTTC. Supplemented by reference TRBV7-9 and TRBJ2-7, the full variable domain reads DTGVSQNPRHKITKRGQNVTFRCDPISEHNRLYWYRQTLGQGPEFLTYFQNEAQLEKSRLLSDRFSAERPKGSFSTLEIQRTEQGDSAMYLCASSLVQTGAYEQYFGPGTRLTVT.

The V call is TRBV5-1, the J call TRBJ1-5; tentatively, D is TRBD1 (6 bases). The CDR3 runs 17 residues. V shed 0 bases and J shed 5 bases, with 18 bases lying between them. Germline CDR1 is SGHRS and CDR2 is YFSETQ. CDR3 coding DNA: TGCGCCAGCAGCTTGGGGACAGCCGTAAAGGGGCATCAGCCCCAGCATTTT. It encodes CASSLGTAVKGHQPQHF. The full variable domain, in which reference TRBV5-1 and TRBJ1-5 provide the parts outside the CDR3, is KAGVTQTPRYLIKTRGQQVTLSCSPISGHRSVSWYQQTPGQGLQFLFEYFSETQRNKGNFPGRFSGRQFSNSRSEMNVSTLELGDSALYLCASSLGTAVKGHQPQHFGDGTRLSIL.

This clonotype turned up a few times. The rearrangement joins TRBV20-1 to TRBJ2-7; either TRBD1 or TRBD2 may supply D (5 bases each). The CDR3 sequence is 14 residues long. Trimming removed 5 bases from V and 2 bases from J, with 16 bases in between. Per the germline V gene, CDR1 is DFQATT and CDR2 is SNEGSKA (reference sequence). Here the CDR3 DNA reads TGCAGTGCTTTGACAGCCGGGACCACCTACGAGCAGTACTTC. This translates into CSALTAGTTYEQYF.

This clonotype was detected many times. The CDR3 region has the DNA TGCAGCGTTGCACTACTAGCGGAGTCCTACGAGCAGTACTTC. Protein: CSVALLAESYEQYF. The J gene is TRBJ2-7, the V gene TRBV29-1, with TRBD2 matching 8 bases. Per germline, CDR1 SQVTM and CDR2 ANQGSEA. This CDR3 contains 14 residues. The J segment lost 1 base and the V segment lost 4 bases, leaving 6 bases of the junction unmatched.

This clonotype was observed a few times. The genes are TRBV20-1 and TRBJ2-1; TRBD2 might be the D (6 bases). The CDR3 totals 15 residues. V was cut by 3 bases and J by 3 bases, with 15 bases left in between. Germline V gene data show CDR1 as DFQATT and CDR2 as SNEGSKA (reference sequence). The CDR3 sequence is CSASVGLALYNEQFF. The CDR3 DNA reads TGCAGTGCTAGTGTTGGCCTAGCGCTCTACAATGAGCAGTTCTTC.

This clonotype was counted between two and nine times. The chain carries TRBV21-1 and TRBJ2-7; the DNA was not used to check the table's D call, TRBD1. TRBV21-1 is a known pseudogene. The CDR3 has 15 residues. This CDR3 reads CASSERAGTDYEQYF. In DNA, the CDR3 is TGTGCCAGCAGCGAACGCGCAGGGACAGACTACGAGCAGTACTTC.

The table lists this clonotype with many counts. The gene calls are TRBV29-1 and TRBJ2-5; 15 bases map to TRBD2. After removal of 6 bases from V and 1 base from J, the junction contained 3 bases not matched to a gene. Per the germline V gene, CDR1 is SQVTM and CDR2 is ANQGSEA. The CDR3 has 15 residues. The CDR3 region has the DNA TGCAGCGTGGGGGGACTAGCGGGAGGCCAAGAGACCCAGTACTTC. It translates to CSVGGLAGGQETQYF.

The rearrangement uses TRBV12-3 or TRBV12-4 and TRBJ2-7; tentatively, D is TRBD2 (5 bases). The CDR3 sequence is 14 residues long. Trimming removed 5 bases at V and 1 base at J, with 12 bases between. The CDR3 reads CASSQLVYSYEQYF. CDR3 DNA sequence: TGTGCCAGCAGTCAACTAGTTTATTCCTACGAGCAGTACTTC.

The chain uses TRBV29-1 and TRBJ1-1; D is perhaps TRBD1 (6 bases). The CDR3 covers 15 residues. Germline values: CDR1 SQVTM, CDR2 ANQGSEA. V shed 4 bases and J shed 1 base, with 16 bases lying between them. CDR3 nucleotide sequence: TGCAGCGTTGGGGGGGGGCCGGGTGGGAACACTGAAGCTTTCTTT. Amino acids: CSVGGGPGGNTEAFF.

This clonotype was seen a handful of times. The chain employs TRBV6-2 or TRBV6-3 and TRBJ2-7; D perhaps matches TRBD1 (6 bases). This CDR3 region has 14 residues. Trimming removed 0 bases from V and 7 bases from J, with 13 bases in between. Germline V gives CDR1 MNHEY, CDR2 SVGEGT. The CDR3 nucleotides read TGTGCCAGCAGTTACTCAACAGGGCGGGTAGAGCAGTACTTC. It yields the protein CASSYSTGRVEQYF.

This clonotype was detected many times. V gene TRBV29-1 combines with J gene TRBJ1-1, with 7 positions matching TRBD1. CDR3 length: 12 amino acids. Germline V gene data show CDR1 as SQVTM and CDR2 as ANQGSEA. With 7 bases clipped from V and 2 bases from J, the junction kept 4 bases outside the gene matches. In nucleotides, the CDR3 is TGCAGCGCCAGGGGGTCTAACACTGAAGCTTTCTTT. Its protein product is CSARGSNTEAFF.

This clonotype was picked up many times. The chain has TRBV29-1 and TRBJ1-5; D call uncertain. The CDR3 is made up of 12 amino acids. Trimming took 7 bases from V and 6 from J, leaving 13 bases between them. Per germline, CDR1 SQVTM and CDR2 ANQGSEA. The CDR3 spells CSGGEVGQPQHF. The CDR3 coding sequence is TGCAGCGGAGGAGAAGTTGGTCAGCCCCAGCATTTT.

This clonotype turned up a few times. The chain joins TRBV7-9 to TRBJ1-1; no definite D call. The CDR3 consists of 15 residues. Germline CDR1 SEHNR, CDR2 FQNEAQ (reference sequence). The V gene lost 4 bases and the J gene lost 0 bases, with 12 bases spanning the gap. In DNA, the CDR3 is TGTGCCAGCAGCTCCTGGAGGGCGATGAACACTGAAGCTTTCTTT. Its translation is CASSSWRAMNTEAFF.

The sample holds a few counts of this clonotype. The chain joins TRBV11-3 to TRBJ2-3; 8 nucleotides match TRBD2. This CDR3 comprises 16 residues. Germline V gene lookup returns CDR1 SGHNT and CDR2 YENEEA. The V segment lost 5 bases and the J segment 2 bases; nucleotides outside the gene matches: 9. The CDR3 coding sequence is TGTGCCAGCAGCCCCCGACTAGCGCCCACCACAGATACGCAGTATTTT. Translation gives CASSPRLAPTTDTQYF.

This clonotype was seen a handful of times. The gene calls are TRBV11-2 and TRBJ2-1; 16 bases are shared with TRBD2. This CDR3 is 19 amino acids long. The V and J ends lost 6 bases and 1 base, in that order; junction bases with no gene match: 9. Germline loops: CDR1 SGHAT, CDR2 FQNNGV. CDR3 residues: CASSYPGLAGGPSYNEQFF. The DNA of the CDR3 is TGTGCCAGCAGTTATCCGGGACTAGCGGGAGGGCCATCCTACAATGAGCAGTTCTTC.

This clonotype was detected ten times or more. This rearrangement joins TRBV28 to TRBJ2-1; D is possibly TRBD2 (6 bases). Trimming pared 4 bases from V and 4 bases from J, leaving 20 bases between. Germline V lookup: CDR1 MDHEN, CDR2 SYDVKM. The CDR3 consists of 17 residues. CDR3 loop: CASSSPKDWGDYNEQFF. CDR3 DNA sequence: TGTGCCAGCAGTTCCCCGAAAGACTGGGGGGATTACAATGAGCAGTTCTTC.

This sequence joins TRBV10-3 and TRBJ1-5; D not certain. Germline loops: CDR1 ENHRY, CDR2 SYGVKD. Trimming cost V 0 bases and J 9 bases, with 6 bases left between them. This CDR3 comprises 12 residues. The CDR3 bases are TGTGCCATCAGTGAGTCGATAGGGCCCCAGCATTTT. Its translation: CAISESIGPQHF.

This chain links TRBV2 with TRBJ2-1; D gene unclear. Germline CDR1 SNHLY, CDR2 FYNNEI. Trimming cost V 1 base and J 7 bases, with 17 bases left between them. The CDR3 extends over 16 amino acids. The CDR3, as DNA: TGTGCCAGCAGTGAAGAGCCGATATCATTTGGGAATGAGCAGTTCTTC. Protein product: CASSEEPISFGNEQFF.